The TCR beta chain under discussion was sequenced for a study of early T cells in non-severe SARS-CoV-2 infection. Study-level background: The authors sequenced bulk RNA from unsorted whole blood, leaving chains unpaired.

This clonotype was seen ten or more times. The antigen remains unidentified. Notes on the study in general: Anti-spike CD8 responses were favored in VDJdb matching, and private and CD4 specificities were missed.

V lost 11 bases to trimming and J lost 6 bases, with 13 bases between them. CDR3 size: 11 residues. The germline CDR1 and CDR2 sequences are MDHEN and SYDVKM. Individual cDNA molecules were tagged with unique molecular identifiers, the study reported. TCRdb re-analysed the 5' RACE reads in MiXCR, keeping a single row per CDR3 protein. The sample shows tens of thousands of distinct CDR3 sequences, approximately 9.1% of them seen only once. The chain has TRBV28 and TRBJ1-1, with D possibly being TRBD1 (6 bases). The sequenced sample was whole blood. This receptor was taken from an adult who was a healthcare worker with PCR-confirmed SARS-CoV-2 infection or an uninfected control (not recorded which). This chain's CDR3 is CALRTASEAFF. The CDR3, as DNA: TGTGCCCTAAGGACAGCCTCTGAAGCTTTCTTT.